This T cell receptor (beta chain) was profiled in a study of cytomegalovirus exposure and HLA in healthy donors. Study findings and constraints: Sequencing likely caused a cluster of highly shared sequence variants. According to an earlier analysis, most TCR beta V segments yielded productive rearrangements about 90% or about 30% of the time.

Comment on this clone: Its antigen is still unknown.

Healthy bone marrow donors made up the cohort. Between the trimmed V and J ends, which lost 5 bases and 5 bases, there was a span of 12 bases. This CDR3 is 14 amino acids long. Germline CDR1 and CDR2: SEHNR and FQNEAQ (reference sequence). PCR employed 60 Vbeta and 13 Jbeta primers. The assay was immunoSEQ multiplex PCR, and TCRdb's table has in-frame clones only and misses some. The sample has 100,000 to 150,000 clones, 75% to 85% seen once. The chain links TRBV7-9 to TRBJ2-2; D may be TRBD1 (5 bases). The origin of this receptor is a male donor in good health and CMV-seronegative. Sequenced: PBMCs. The CDR3 DNA is TGTGCCAGCAGCCCCCCCCAGGGTACCGGGGAGCTGTTTTTT. Amino acid sequence: CASSPPQGTGELFF.